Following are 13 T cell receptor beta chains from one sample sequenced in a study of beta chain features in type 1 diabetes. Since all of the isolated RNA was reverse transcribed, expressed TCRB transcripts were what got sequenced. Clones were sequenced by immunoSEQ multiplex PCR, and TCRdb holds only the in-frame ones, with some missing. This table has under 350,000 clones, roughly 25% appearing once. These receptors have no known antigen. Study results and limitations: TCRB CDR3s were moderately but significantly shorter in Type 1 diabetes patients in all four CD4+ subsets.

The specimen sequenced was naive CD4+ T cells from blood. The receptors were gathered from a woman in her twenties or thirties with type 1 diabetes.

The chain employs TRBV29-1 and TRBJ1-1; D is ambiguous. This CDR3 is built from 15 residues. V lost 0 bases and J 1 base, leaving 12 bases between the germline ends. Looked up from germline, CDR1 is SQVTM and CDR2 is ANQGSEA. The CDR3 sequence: CSVEEFYSSNTEAFF. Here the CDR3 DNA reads TGCAGCGTTGAAGAGTTCTATAGCTCGAACACTGAAGCTTTCTTT.

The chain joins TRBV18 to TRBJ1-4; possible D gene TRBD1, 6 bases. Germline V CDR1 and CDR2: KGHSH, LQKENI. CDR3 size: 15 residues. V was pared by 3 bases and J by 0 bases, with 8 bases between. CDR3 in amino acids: CASSPRGTTNEKLFF. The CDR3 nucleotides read TGTGCCAGCTCACCCAGGGGCACAACTAATGAAAAACTGTTTTTT.

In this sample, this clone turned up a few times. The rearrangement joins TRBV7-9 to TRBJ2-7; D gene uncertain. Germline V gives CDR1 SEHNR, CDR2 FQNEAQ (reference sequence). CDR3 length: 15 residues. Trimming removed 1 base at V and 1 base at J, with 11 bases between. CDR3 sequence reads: CASSLGAVISYEQYF. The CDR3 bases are TGTGCCAGCAGCTTAGGGGCAGTGATTTCCTACGAGCAGTACTTC.

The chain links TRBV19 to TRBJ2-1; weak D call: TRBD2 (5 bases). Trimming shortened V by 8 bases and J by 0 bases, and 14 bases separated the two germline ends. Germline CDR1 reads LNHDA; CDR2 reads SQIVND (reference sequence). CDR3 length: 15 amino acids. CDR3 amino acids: CASSTSESSYNEQFF. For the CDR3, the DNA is TGTGCCAGTTCCACTAGTGAGAGCTCCTACAATGAGCAGTTCTTC.

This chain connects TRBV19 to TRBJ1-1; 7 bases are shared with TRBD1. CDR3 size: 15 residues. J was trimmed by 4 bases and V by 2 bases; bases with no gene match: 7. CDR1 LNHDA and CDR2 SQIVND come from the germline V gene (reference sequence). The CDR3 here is CASSIRGEGATEAFF. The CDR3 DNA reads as TGTGCCAGTAGTATACGGGGAGAGGGGGCCACTGAAGCTTTCTTT. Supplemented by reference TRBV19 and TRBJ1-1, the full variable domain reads DGGITQSPKYLFRKEGQNVTLSCEQNLNHDAMYWYRQDPGQGLRLIYYSQIVNDFQKGDIAEGYSVSREKKESFPLTVTSAQKNPTAFYLCASSIRGEGATEAFFGQGTRLTVV.

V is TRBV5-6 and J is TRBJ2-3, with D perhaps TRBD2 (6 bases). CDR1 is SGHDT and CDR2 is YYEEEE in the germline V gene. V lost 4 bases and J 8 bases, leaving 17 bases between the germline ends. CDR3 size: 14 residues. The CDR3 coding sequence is TGTGCCAGCAGCCCTTACGGGGCGGGATCTACGCAGTATTTT. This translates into CASSPYGAGSTQYF.

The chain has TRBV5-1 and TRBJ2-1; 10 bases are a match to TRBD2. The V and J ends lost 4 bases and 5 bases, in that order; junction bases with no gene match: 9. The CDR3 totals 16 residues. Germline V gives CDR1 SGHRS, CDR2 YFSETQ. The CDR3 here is CASSVLGTSANNEQFF. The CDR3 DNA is TGCGCCAGCAGCGTGCTGGGGACTAGCGCCAACAATGAGCAGTTCTTC.

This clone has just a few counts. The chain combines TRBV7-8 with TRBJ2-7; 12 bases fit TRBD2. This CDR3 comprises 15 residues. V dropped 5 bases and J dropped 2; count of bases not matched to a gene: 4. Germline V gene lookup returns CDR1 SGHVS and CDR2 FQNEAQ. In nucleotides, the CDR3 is TGTGCCAGCAGCCCGGGACTAGCGGGCGCCTACGAGCAGTACTTC. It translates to CASSPGLAGAYEQYF.

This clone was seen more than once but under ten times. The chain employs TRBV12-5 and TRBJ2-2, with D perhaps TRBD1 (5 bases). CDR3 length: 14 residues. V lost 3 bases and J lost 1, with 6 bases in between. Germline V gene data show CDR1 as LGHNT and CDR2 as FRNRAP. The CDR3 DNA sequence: TGTGCTAGTGGTTTCAGGGTGAACACCGGGGAGCTGTTTTTT. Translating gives CASGFRVNTGELFF.

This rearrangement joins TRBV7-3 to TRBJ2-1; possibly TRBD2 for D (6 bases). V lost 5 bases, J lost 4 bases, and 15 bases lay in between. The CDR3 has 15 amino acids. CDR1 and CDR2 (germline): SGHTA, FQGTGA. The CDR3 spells CASSPISGKYNEQFF. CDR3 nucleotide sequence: TGTGCCAGCAGCCCCATTAGCGGCAAGTACAATGAGCAGTTCTTC.

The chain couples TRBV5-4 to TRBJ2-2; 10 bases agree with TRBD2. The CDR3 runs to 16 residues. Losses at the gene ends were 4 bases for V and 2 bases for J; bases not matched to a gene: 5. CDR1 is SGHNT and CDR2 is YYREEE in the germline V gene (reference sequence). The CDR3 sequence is CASSVGLAANTGELFF. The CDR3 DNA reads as TGTGCCAGCAGCGTCGGACTAGCGGCAAACACCGGGGAGCTGTTTTTT.

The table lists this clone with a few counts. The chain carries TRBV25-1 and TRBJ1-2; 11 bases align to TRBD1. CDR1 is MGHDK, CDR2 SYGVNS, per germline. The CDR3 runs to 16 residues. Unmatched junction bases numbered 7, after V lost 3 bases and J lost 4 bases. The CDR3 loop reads CASSDPGQGGSYGYTF. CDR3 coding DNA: TGTGCCAGCAGTGACCCGGGACAGGGGGGCTCCTATGGCTACACCTTC.

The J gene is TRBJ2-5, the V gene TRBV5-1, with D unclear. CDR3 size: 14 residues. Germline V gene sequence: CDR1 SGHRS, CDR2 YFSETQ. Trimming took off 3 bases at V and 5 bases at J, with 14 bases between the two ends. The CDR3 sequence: CASSSHRALETQYF. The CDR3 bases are TGCGCCAGCAGCTCGCATCGCGCGCTGGAGACCCAGTACTTC.